Listed below are T cell receptor beta chains from one sample, sequenced in a study of T cells after yellow fever vaccination. TCRdb used MiXCR to reprocess the 5' RACE reads, holding one entry per CDR3 protein. The sample yields about 22,000 distinct CDR3 sequences, 4% to 6% seen once. The input for sequencing was PBMCs, either bulk or a sorted T-cell subset (CD4+, CD8+, memory, or dextramer-sorted; not recorded which), taken about 41 days after the first yellow fever vaccination. The receptors here all came from a man younger than 35 who received the YFV17D yellow fever vaccine. Both conserved end residues are part of each CDR3. The D gene is left open where the match is weak. Each size is once, few, many, or a class for an expanded clone.

CDR3aa: CASSTGQGNTEAFF
CDR3nt: TGCGCCAGCAGCACCGGACAGGGTAACACTGAAGCTTTCTTT
v_gene: TRBV5-1
d_gene: TRBD1
abundance: many
j_gene: TRBJ1-1

CDR3aa: CASSLLAGTSRNEQFF
CDR3nt: TGTGCCAGCAGCCTTCTCGCCGGGACTAGCCGCAATGAGCAGTTCTTC
v_gene: TRBV11-2
d_gene: TRBD2
abundance: many
j_gene: TRBJ2-1

CDR3aa: CASGLLPLGSTDTQYF
CDR3nt: TGTGCTAGTGGTTTGCTACCACTAGGCAGCACAGATACGCAGTATTTT
v_gene: TRBV12-5
d_gene: .
abundance: many
j_gene: TRBJ2-3

CDR3aa: CASSLVRGTTHTEAFF
CDR3nt: TGTGCCAGCAGCTTGGTTCGGGGGACGACGCACACTGAAGCTTTCTTT
v_gene: TRBV5-6
d_gene: .
abundance: medium-sized
j_gene: TRBJ1-1

CDR3aa: CASSFFEEQFF
CDR3nt: TGTGCCAGCAGCTTCTTTGAGGAGCAGTTCTTC
v_gene: TRBV7-2
d_gene: .
abundance: many
j_gene: TRBJ2-1

CDR3aa: CASSPSRFRTDTQYF
CDR3nt: TGTGCCAGCAGCCCCTCGAGGTTTCGCACAGATACGCAGTATTTT
v_gene: TRBV7-9
d_gene: .
abundance: few
j_gene: TRBJ2-3

CDR3aa: CASSLWDLGTEAFF
CDR3nt: TGTGCCAGCAGCTTGTGGGATCTGGGCACTGAAGCTTTCTTT
v_gene: TRBV5-6
d_gene: .
abundance: many
j_gene: TRBJ1-1

CDR3aa: CASSPNEGSGNEKLFF
CDR3nt: TGCGCCAGCAGCCCAAACGAGGGGTCGGGTAATGAAAAACTGTTTTTT
v_gene: TRBV4-3
d_gene: .
abundance: many
j_gene: TRBJ1-4

CDR3aa: CASSHGGAYEQYF
CDR3nt: TGTGCCAGCAGCCACGGGGGAGCCTACGAGCAGTACTTC
v_gene: TRBV7-8
d_gene: .
abundance: many
j_gene: TRBJ2-7

CDR3aa: CASSALPTGTEAFF
CDR3nt: TGCGCCAGCAGCGCCCTTCCGACTGGGACTGAAGCTTTCTTT
v_gene: TRBV5-1
d_gene: .
abundance: many
j_gene: TRBJ1-1

CDR3aa: CSADGHPRINQPQHF
CDR3nt: TGCAGTGCTGACGGACACCCCCGTATTAACCAGCCCCAGCATTTT
v_gene: TRBV20-1
d_gene: .
abundance: many
j_gene: TRBJ1-5

CDR3aa: CASSLTAGTGEQFF
CDR3nt: TGTGCCAGCAGCTTAACAGCGGGGACGGGTGAGCAGTTCTTC
v_gene: TRBV7-8
d_gene: TRBD2
abundance: many
j_gene: TRBJ2-1

CDR3aa: CSARMGTANEKLFF
CDR3nt: TGCAGTGCTAGAATGGGGACAGCTAATGAAAAACTGTTTTTT
v_gene: TRBV20-1
d_gene: TRBD1
abundance: many
j_gene: TRBJ1-4

CDR3aa: CASSYGQGSAFF
CDR3nt: TGCGCCAGCAGCTATGGACAGGGGAGCGCTTTCTTT
v_gene: TRBV5-1
d_gene: TRBD1
abundance: many
j_gene: TRBJ1-1

CDR3aa: CASSRELALGQPQHF
CDR3nt: TGTGCCAGCAGCCGCGAATTGGCTCTAGGGCAGCCCCAGCATTTT
v_gene: TRBV5-5
d_gene: .
abundance: many
j_gene: TRBJ1-5

CDR3aa: CASSIQGGEQFF
CDR3nt: TGCGCCAGCAGCATACAGGGGGGTGAGCAGTTCTTC
v_gene: TRBV5-1
d_gene: TRBD1
abundance: many
j_gene: TRBJ2-1

CDR3aa: CASSLMASGAGDTQYF
CDR3nt: TGTGCCAGCAGCTTAATGGCTAGCGGGGCCGGAGATACGCAGTATTTT
v_gene: TRBV7-3
d_gene: TRBD2
abundance: many
j_gene: TRBJ2-3